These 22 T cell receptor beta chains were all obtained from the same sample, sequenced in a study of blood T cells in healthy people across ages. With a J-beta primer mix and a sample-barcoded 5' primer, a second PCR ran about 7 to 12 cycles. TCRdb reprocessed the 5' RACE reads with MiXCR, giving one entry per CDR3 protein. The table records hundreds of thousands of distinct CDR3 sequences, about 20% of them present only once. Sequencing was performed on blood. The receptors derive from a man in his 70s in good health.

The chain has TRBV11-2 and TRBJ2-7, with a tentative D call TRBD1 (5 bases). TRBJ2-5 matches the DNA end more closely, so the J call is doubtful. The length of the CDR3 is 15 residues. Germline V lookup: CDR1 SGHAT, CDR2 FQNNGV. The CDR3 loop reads CASSFSSTGKETQYF. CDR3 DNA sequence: TGTGCCAGCAGCTTTTCCAGTACAGGAAAAGAGACCCAGTACTTC.

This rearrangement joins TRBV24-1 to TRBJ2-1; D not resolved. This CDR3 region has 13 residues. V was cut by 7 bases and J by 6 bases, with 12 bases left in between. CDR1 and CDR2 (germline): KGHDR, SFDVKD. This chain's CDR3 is CATSPPNANEQFF. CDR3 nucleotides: TGTGCCACCAGCCCCCCGAACGCCAATGAGCAGTTCTTC.

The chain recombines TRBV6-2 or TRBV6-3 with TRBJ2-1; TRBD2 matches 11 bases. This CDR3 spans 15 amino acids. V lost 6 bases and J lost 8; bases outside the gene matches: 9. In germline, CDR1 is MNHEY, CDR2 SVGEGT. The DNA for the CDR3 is TGTGCCAGCAGCTATGGGACTAGCGGACGGGATGAGCAGTTCTTC. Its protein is CASSYGTSGRDEQFF.

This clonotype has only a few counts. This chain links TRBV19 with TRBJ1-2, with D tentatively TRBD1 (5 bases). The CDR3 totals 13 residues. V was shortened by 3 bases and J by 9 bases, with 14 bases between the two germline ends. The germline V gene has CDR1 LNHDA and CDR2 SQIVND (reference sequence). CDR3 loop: CASSMGREDSYTF. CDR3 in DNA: TGTGCCAGTAGTATGGGCAGGGAAGACAGCTACACCTTC.

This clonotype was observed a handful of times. The CDR3 region has the DNA TGCAGTGCCTCCGGACTAGCGGCTTCATACAATGAGCAGTTCTTC. The encoded protein is CSASGLAASYNEQFF. The chain has TRBV20-1 and TRBJ2-1, with TRBD2 matching 10 bases. Germline V gene data show CDR1 as DFQATT and CDR2 as SNEGSKA (reference sequence). This CDR3 has 15 residues. V shed 6 bases and J 4 bases; nucleotides not matched to a gene: 9.

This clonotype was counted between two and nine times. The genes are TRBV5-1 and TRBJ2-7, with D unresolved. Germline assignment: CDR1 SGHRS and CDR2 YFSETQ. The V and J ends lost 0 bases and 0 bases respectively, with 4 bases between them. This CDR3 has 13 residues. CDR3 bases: TGCGCCAGCAGCTTGGACCCCTCCTACGAGCAGTACTTC. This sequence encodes CASSLDPSYEQYF. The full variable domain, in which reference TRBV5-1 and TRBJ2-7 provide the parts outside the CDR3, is KAGVTQTPRYLIKTRGQQVTLSCSPISGHRSVSWYQQTPGQGLQFLFEYFSETQRNKGNFPGRFSGRQFSNSRSEMNVSTLELGDSALYLCASSLDPSYEQYFGPGTRLTVT.

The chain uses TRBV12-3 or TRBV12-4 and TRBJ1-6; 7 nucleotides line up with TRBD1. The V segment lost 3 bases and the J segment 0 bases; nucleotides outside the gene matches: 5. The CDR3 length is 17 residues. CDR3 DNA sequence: TGTGCCAGCAGTTTCCCCCGGGACAGCTCCTATAATTCACCCCTCCACTTT. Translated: CASSFPRDSSYNSPLHF.

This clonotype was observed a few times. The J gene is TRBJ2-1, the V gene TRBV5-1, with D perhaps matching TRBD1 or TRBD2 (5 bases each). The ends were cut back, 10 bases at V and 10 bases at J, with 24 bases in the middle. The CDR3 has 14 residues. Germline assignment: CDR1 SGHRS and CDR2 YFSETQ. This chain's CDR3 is CAQQKGPDWQEQFF. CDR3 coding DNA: TGCGCCCAGCAGAAGGGACCCGACTGGCAAGAGCAGTTCTTC.

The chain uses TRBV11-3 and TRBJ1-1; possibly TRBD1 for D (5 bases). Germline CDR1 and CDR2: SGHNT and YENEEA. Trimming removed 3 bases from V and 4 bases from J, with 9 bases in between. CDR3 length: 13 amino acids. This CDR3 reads CASSLGTLTEAFF. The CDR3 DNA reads TGTGCCAGCAGCTTGGGGACTCTCACTGAAGCTTTCTTT.

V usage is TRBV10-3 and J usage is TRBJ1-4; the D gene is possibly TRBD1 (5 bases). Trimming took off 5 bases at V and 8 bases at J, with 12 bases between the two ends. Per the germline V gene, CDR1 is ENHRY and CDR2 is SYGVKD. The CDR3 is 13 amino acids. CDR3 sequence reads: CAISREGPEKLFF. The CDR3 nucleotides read TGTGCCATCAGTCGAGAGGGGCCCGAAAAACTGTTTTTT.

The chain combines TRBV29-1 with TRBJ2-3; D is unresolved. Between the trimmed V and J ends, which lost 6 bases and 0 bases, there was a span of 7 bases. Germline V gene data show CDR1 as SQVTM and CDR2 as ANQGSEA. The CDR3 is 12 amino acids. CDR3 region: CSVATSTDTQYF. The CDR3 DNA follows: TGCAGCGTCGCGACTAGCACAGATACGCAGTATTTT.

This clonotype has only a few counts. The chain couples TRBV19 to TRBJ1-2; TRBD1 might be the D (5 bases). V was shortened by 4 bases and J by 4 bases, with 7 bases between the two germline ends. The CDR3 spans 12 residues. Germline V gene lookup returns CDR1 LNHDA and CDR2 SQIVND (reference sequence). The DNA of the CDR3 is TGTGCCAGTAGTAAGACAGTCTATGGCTACACCTTC. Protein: CASSKTVYGYTF.

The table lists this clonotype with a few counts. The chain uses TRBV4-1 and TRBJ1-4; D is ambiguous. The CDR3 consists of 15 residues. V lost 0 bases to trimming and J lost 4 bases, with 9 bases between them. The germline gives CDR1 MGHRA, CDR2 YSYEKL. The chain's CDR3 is CASSQDVGFNEKLFF. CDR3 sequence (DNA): TGCGCCAGCAGCCAAGATGTTGGATTTAATGAAAAACTGTTTTTT.

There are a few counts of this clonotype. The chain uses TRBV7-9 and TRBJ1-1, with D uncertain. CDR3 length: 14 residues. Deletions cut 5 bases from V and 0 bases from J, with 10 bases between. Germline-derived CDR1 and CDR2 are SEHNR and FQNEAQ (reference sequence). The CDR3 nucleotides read TGTGCCAGCAGCCACCCCAAGCTGAACACTGAAGCTTTCTTT. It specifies CASSHPKLNTEAFF. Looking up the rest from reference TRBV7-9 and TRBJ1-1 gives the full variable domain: DTGVSQNPRHKITKRGQNVTFRCDPISEHNRLYWYRQTLGQGPEFLTYFQNEAQLEKSRLLSDRFSAERPKGSFSTLEIQRTEQGDSAMYLCASSHPKLNTEAFFGQGTRLTVV.

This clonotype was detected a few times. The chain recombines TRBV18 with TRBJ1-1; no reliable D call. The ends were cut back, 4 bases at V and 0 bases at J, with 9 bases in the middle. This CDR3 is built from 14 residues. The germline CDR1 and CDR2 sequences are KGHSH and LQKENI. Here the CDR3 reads CASSQGLVNTEAFF. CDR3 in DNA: TGTGCCAGCTCACAAGGGCTGGTGAACACTGAAGCTTTCTTT.

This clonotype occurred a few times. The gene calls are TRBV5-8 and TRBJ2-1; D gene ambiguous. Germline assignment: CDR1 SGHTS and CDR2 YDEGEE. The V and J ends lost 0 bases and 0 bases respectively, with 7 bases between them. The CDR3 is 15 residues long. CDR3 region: CASSLAGRSYNEQFF. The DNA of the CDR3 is TGTGCCAGCAGCTTGGCCGGACGCTCCTACAATGAGCAGTTCTTC.

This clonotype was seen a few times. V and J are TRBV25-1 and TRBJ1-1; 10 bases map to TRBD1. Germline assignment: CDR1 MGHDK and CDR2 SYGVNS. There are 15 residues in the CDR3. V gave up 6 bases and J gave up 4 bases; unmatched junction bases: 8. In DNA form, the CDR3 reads TGTGCCAGCAGAGCGACAGGGGGCCCGAGCACTGAAGCTTTCTTT. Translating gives CASRATGGPSTEAFF.

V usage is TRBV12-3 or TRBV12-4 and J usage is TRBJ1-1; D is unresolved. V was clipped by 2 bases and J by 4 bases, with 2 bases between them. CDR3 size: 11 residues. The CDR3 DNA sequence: TGTGCCAGCAGTTTATTCACTGAAGCTTTCTTT. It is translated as CASSLFTEAFF.

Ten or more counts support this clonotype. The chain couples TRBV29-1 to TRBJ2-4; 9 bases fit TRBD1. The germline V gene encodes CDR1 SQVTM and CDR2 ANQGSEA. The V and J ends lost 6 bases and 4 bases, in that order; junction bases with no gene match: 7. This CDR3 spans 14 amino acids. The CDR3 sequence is CSVRPDRGKNIQYF. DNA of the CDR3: TGCAGCGTCCGTCCGGACAGGGGAAAAAACATTCAGTACTTC. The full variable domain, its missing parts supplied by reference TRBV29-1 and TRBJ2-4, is SAVISQKPSRDICQRGTSLTIQCQVDSQVTMMFWYRQQPGQSLTLIATANQGSEATYESGFVIDKFPISRPNLTFSTLTVSNMSPEDSSIYLCSVRPDRGKNIQYFGAGTRLSVL.

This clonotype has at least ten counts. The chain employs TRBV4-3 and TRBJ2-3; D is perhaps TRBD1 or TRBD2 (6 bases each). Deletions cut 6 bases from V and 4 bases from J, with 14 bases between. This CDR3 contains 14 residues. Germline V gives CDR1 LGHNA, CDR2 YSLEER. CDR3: CASSVDGGSDTQYF. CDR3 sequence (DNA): TGCGCCAGCAGTGTCGACGGGGGCTCAGATACGCAGTATTTT.

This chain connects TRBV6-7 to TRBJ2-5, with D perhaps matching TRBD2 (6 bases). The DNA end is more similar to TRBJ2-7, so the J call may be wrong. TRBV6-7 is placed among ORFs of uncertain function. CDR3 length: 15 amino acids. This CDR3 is CASSYSFPSDNEQYF. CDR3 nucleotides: TGTGCCAGCAGTTACTCTTTTCCTAGCGACAACGAGCAGTACTTC.

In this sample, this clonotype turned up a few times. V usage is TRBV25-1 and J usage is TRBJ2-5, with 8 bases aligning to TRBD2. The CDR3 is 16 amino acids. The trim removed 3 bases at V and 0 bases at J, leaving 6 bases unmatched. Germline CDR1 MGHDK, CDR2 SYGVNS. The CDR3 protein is CASSEGVAGNQETQYF. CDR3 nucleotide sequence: TGTGCCAGCAGTGAGGGGGTAGCGGGGAACCAAGAGACCCAGTACTTC.